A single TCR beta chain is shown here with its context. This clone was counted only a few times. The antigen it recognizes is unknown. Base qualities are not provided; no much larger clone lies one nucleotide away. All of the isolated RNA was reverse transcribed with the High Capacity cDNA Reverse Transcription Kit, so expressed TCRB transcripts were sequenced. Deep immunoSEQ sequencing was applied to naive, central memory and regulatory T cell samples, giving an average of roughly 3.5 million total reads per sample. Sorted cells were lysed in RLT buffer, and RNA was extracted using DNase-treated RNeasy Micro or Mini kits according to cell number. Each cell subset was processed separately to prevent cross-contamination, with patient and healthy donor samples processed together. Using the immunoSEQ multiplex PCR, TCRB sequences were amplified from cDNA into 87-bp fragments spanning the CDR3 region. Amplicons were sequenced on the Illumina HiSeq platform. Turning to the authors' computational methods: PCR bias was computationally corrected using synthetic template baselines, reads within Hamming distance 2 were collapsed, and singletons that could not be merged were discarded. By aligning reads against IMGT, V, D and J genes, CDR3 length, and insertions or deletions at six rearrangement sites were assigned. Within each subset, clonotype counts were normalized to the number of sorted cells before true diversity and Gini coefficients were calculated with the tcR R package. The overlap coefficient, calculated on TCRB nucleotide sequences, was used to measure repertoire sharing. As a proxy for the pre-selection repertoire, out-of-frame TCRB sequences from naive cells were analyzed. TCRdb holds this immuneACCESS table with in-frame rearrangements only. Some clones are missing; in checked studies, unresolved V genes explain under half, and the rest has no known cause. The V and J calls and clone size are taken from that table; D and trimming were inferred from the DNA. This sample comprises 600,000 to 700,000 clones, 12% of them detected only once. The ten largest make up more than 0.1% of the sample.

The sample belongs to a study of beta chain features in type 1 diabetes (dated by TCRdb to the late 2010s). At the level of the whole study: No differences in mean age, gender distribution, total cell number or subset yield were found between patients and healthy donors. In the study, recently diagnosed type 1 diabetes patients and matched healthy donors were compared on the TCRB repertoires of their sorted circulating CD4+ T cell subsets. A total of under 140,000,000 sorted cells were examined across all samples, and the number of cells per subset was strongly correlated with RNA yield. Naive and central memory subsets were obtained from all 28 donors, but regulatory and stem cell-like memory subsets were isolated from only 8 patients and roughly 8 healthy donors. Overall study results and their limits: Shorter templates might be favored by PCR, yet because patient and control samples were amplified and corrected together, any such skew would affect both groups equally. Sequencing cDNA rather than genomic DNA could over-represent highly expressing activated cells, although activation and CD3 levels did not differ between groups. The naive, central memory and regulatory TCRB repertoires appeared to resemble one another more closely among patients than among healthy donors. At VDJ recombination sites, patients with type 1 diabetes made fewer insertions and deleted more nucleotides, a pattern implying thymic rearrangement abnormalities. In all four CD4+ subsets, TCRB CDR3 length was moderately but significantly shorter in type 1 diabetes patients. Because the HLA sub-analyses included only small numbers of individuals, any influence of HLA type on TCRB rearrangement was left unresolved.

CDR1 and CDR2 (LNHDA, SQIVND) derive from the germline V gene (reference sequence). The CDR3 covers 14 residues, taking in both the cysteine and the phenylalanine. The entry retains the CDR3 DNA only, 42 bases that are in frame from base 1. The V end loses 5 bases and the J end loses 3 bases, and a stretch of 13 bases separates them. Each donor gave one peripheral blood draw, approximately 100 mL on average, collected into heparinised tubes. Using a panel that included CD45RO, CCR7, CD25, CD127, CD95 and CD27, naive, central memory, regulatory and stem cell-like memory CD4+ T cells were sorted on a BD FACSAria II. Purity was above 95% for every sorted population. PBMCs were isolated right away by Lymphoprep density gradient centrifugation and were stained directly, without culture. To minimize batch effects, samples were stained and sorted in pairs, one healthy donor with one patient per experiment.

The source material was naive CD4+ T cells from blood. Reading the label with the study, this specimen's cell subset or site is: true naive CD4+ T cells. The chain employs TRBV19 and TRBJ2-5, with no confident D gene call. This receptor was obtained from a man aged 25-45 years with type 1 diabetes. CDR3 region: CASSGIGGKETQYF. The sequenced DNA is TGTGCCAGTAGTGGGATCGGCGGAAAAGAGACCCAGTACTTC. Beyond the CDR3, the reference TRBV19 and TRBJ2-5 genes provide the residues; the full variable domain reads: DGGITQSPKYLFRKEGQNVTLSCEQNLNHDAMYWYRQDPGQGLRLIYYSQIVNDFQKGDIAEGYSVSREKKESFPLTVTSAQKNPTAFYLCASSGIGGKETQYFGPGTRLLVL.